This T cell receptor beta chain derives from a study of monozygotic twins with inflammatory bowel disease. TCRdb re-called the 5' RACE reads; every CDR3 protein appears as one record, without DNA. This repertoire includes approximately 400,000 distinct CDR3 sequences. Sampling involved one blood draw (roughly 2.5 ml) for every donor. Study results and limitations: Added variability in patient repertoires may stem from differing immunosuppressive treatments. The analysis failed to separate different T cell subtypes.

On this clonotype: Its antigen is as yet unknown.

The germline gives CDR1 KGHSH, CDR2 LQKENI. This CDR3 region has 17 residues. The chain is built from TRBV18 and TRBJ2-1; TCRdb indicates TRBD1, and absent DNA this call remains unverified. This receptor was taken from a human donor with ulcerative colitis or Crohn's disease, or a healthy co-twin of an affected twin (not recorded which). Sequencing was carried out using blood. CDR3 residues: CASSPRLGTGTGDEQFF.